These 3 T cell receptor beta chains were sequenced from one sample in a study of blood T cell repertoires in COVID-19. Clones were sequenced by immunoSEQ multiplex PCR, and TCRdb holds only the in-frame ones, with some missing. Of 150,000 to 200,000 clones in the sample, around nine tenths were seen once. Material for sequencing was peripheral blood. The receptors were gathered from a woman in her 70s with COVID-19, enrolled during active disease.

This chain links TRBV28 with TRBJ1-6; TRBD1 agrees at 9 bases. Looked up from germline, CDR1 is MDHEN and CDR2 is SYDVKM. CDR3 size: 13 residues. J gave up 8 bases and V 7 bases, and 3 bases lay outside the gene matches. CDR3: CASKTGGDSPLHF. The DNA of the CDR3 is TGTGCCAGCAAGACAGGGGGTGATTCACCCCTCCACTTT.

The rearrangement joins TRBV4-2 to TRBJ2-4; 11 nucleotides align to TRBD1. The CDR3 has 17 amino acids. The ends lost 0 bases at V and 8 bases at J; junction bases unmatched: 9. The germline V gene encodes CDR1 LGHNA and CDR2 YNFKEQ. The DNA for the CDR3 is TGTGCCAGCAGCCAAGATGGGACAGGGGGTGGGAAGGACATTCAGTACTTC. Amino acid sequence: CASSQDGTGGGKDIQYF.

The rearrangement uses TRBV19 and TRBJ1-4; possibly TRBD1 for D (6 bases). CDR1 is LNHDA and CDR2 is SQIVND in the germline V gene (reference sequence). There are 15 residues in the CDR3. V dropped 6 bases and J dropped 3 bases, with 14 bases sitting between them. This chain's CDR3 is CASSPTGIANEKLFF. CDR3 sequence (DNA): TGTGCCAGTAGCCCCACAGGGATCGCTAATGAAAAACTGTTTTTT. Full variable domain (rest looked up from reference TRBV19 and TRBJ1-4): DGGITQSPKYLFRKEGQNVTLSCEQNLNHDAMYWYRQDPGQGLRLIYYSQIVNDFQKGDIAEGYSVSREKKESFPLTVTSAQKNPTAFYLCASSPTGIANEKLFFGSGTQLSVL.